This TCR beta chain was obtained from a study of response to subunit inactivated influenza vaccine. The study, taken as a whole, reports: Only a handful of new T cells, the authors suggested, are recruited with each seasonal influenza vaccination.

J gave up 5 bases and V 0 bases, and 8 bases lay outside the gene matches. Germline-derived CDR1 and CDR2 are MNHEY and SVGAGI. The CDR3 covers 18 residues. This clonotype has only a few counts. What it binds is unknown. TCRdb re-analysed the RT-PCR reads in MiXCR, keeping a single row per CDR3 protein. The sample has under 750,000 distinct CDR3 sequences; roughly 10% are singletons. The gene calls are TRBV6-5 and TRBJ2-2; 11 nucleotides agree with TRBD2. Sequenced material: PBMCs from blood, taken on the day of vaccination. The sequence was obtained from a man between 45 and 60 years old who received an inactivated influenza vaccine. For the CDR3, the DNA is TGTGCCAGCAGTTACTCAGGGGTGGGGACTAGCGGTACCGGGGAGCTGTTTTTT. This encodes CASSYSGVGTSGTGELFF.